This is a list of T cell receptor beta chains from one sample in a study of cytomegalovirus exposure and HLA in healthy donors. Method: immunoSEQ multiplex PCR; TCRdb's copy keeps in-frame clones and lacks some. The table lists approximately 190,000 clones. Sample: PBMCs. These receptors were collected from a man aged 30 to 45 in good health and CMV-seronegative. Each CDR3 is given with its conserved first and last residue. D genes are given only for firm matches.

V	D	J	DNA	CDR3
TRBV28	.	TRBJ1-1	TGTGCCAGCCAGGCGGGGCGGAACACTGAAGCTTTCTTT	CASQAGRNTEAFF
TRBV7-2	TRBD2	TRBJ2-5	TGTGCCAGCAGCCTCACTAGCGGGGGGGCTGAGACCCAGTACTTC	CASSLTSGGAETQYF
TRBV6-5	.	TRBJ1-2	TGTGCCAGCAGTCAACAGGGTTCTAACTATGGCTACACCTTC	CASSQQGSNYGYTF
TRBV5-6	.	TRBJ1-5	TGTGCCAGCAGCTTGGACGGTAGCAATCAGCCCCAGCATTTT	CASSLDGSNQPQHF
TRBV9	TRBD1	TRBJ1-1	TGTGCCAGCAGCTCCTCGGGACAGGGATACACTGAAGCTTTCTTT	CASSSSGQGYTEAFF
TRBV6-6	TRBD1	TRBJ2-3	TGTGCCAGCAGTAACGGACAGGGACTGGGCACAGATACGCAGTATTTT	CASSNGQGLGTDTQYF
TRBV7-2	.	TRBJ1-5	TGTGCCAGCAGCTTAGTCGGGACCTTGGGGGGGCAGCCCCAGCATTTT	CASSLVGTLGGQPQHF
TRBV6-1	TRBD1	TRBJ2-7	TGTGCCATCCGCGGACAGGGAGGAAACCACGAGCAGTACTTC	CAIRGQGGNHEQYF
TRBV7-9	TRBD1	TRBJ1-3	TGTGCCAGCAGCTTTGGGACAGAAGGAAACACCATATATTTT	CASSFGTEGNTIYF
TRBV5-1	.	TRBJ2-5	TGCGCCAGCAGCTTAGGACTCTCGAGGGAGACCCAGTACTTC	CASSLGLSRETQYF
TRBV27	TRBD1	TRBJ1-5	TGTGCCAGCAGTTTATGGGCAGGGGGCTTAGATAGCAATCAGCCCCAGCATTTT	CASSLWAGGLDSNQPQHF
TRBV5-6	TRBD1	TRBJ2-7	TGTGCCAGCAGCTGGGGACAGTACGAGCAGTACTTC	CASSWGQYEQYF
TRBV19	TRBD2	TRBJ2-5	TGTGCCAGTAGTGATACCGGGACTAGCGGGTATACGGAGACCCAGTACTTC	CASSDTGTSGYTETQYF
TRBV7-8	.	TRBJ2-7	TGTGCCAGCAAGGACTGGGGAGACTACGAGCAGTACTTC	CASKDWGDYEQYF
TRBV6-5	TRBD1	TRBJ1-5	TGTGCCAGCAGTCCCGGACAGGGAGTAAGTAAAACCCAGCATTTT	CASSPGQGVSKTQHF
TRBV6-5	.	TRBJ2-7	TGTGCCAGCAGTTACTCGTGGCAGGCCAGCTACGAGCAGTACTTC	CASSYSWQASYEQYF
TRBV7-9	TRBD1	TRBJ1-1	TGTGCCAGCAGCCCTACCTCCGGGACAGGGCGGAACACTGAAGCTTTCTTT	CASSPTSGTGRNTEAFF
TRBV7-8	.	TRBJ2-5	TGTGCCAGCAGCTTAATCAGTGGACAGTCAGAGACCCAGTACTTC	CASSLISGQSETQYF
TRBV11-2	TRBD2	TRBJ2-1	TGTGCCAGCAGCTCCTTTGCCCGGGAGGGGGGCAATGAGCAGTTCTTC	CASSSFAREGGNEQFF
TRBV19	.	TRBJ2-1	TGTGCCAGTAGTATGGAGGTAGGCCCCTACAATGAGCAGTTCTTC	CASSMEVGPYNEQFF
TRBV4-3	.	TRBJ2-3	TGCGCCAGCAGCCAAGTGTCGTCAGATACGCAGTATTTT	CASSQVSSDTQYF
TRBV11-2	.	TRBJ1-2	TGTGCCAGCAGCTTAGGGGGTCGGGGGTCTAACTATGGCTACACCTTC	CASSLGGRGSNYGYTF
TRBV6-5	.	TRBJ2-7	TGTGCCAGCAGTTACTTCGGACAGCAAGAACCGTACTTC	CASSYFGQQEPYF
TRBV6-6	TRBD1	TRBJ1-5	TGTGCCAGTACACAGGGGAACAATCAGCCCCAGCATTTT	CASTQGNNQPQHF
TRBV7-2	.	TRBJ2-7	TGTGCCAGCAGCGTCAAGTGGACAGACTACGAGCAGTACTTC	CASSVKWTDYEQYF
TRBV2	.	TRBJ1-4	TGTGCCAGCAGTGAAACAGGGAGTGAAAAACTGTTTTTT	CASSETGSEKLFF
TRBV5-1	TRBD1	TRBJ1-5	TGCGCCAGCAGCTTGGAGGGACAGGGGGCTCAGCCCCAGCATTTT	CASSLEGQGAQPQHF
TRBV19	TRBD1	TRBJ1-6	TGTGCCAGTAGTACAGCAGGGGGCGAATCACCCCTCCACTTT	CASSTAGGESPLHF
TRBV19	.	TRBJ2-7	TGTGCCAGTAGCCGGGACTGGGGCGAGCAGTACTTC	CASSRDWGEQYF
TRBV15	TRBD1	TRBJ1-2	TGTGCCACCAGCAATCTACAGGGGGCGGGTCGATATGGCTACACCTTC	CATSNLQGAGRYGYTF
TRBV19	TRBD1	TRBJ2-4	TGTGCCAGTAGGGGACAGGGGCGTGGCGGCAAAAACATTCAGTACTTC	CASRGQGRGGKNIQYF
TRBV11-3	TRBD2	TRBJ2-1	TGTGCCAGCAGCCCCGACGGGGGGGCCGGTTCCTACAATGAGCAGTTCTTC	CASSPDGGAGSYNEQFF
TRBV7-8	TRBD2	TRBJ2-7	TGTGCCAGCAGCCGATCCGGGACTAGCGGGAGCACTGGCTACGAGCAGTACTTC	CASSRSGTSGSTGYEQYF
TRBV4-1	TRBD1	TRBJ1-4	TGCGCCAGCAGCCTGACAGGGAACGAAAAACTGTTTTTT	CASSLTGNEKLFF
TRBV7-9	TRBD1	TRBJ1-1	TGTGCCAGCAGCTTAATGCTGGGACAGGGGAACACTGAAGCTTTCTTT	CASSLMLGQGNTEAFF
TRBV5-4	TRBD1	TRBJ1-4	TGTGCCAGCAGCGTGTGGACAGGGGCTAATGAAAAACTGTTTTTT	CASSVWTGANEKLFF
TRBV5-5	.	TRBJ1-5	TGTGCCAGCAGCCGAGGGCAGGAGCCCAATCAGCCCCAGCATTTT	CASSRGQEPNQPQHF
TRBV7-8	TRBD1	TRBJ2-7	TGTGCCAGCAGCTTAGACCTACCGGGACAGGGTTACGAGCAGTACTTC	CASSLDLPGQGYEQYF
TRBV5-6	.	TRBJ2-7	TGTGCCAGCAGCCGGAGGGACGGCCACTCCTACGAGCAGTACTTC	CASSRRDGHSYEQYF
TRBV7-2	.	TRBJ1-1	.	CASSLDFGTGNFF
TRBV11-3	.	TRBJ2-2	TGTGCCAGCAGCCCCGGGGGGGGTCGGGGACAGGGAGACACCGGGGAGCTGTTTTTT	CASSPGGGRGQGDTGELFF
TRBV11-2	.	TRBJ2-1	TGTGCCAGCAGCTTAGAAGGAGGGGTCAATGAGCAGTTCTTC	CASSLEGGVNEQFF